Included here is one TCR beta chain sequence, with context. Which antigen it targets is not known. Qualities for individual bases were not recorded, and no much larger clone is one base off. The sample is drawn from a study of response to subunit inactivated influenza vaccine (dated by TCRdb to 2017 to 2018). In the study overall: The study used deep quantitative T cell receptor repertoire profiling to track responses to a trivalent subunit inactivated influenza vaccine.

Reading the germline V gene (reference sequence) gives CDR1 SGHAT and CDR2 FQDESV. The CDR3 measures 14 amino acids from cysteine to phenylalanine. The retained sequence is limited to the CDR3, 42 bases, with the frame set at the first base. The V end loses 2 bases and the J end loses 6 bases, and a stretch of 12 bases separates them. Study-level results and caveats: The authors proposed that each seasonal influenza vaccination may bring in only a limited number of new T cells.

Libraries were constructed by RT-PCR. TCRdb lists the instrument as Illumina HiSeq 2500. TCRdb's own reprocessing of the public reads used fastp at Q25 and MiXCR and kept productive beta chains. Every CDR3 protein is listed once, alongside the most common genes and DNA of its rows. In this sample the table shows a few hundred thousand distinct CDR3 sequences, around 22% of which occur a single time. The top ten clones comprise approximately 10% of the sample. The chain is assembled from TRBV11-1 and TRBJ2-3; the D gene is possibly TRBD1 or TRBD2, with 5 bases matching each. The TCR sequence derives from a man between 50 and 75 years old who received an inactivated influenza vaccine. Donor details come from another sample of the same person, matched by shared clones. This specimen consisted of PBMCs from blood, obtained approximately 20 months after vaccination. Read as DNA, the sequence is TGTGCCAGCAGCTTATTCGGGGACGTGGATACGCAGTATTTT. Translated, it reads CASSLFGDVDTQYF. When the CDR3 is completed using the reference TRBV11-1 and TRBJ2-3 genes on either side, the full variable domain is EAEVAQSPRYKITEKSQAVAFWCDPISGHATLYWYRQILGQGPELLVQFQDESVVDDSQLPKDRFSAERLKGVDSTLKIQPAELGDSAMYLCASSLFGDVDTQYFGPGTRLTVL.